Following are 31 T cell receptor beta chains from one sample sequenced in a study of response to subunit inactivated influenza vaccine. Using its own MiXCR run on the RT-PCR reads, TCRdb lists one record per CDR3 protein. Seen here are hundreds of thousands of distinct CDR3 sequences, more than 15% observed once, and the top ten hold around 10%. Sequenced here: PBMCs from blood, sampled 11 to 12 days after vaccination. All receptors derive from a middle-aged man who received an inactivated influenza vaccine.

This rearrangement joins TRBV20-1 to TRBJ2-2, with D perhaps being TRBD1 or TRBD2 (6 bases each). The CDR3 length is 16 residues. V lost 0 bases, J lost 1 base, and 12 bases lay in between. In germline, CDR1 is DFQATT, CDR2 SNEGSKA (reference sequence). The CDR3 DNA follows: TGCAGTGCTAGAGATAAAAGGGGGGTGAACACCGGGGAGCTGTTTTTT. This translates into CSARDKRGVNTGELFF.

This clonotype was observed a few times. J is TRBJ1-1 and V is TRBV20-1, with a tentative D call TRBD1 (6 bases). Trimming left V 5 bases short and J 3 bases short, with 22 bases between. The germline gives CDR1 DFQATT, CDR2 SNEGSKA (reference sequence). This CDR3 spans 16 amino acids. The chain's CDR3 is CSARSAGARGYTEAFF. In nucleotides, the CDR3 is TGCAGTGCTCGCTCCGCAGGGGCTCGGGGTTACACTGAAGCTTTCTTT.

This chain links TRBV14 with TRBJ2-1; TRBD1 matches at 10 bases. J lost 7 bases, V lost 6 bases, and 9 bases had no gene match. The germline V gene encodes CDR1 SGHDN and CDR2 FVKESK. The CDR3 spans 15 residues. CDR3: CASSRQGAYTNEQFF. The CDR3, as DNA: TGTGCCAGCAGTCGACAGGGGGCATATACAAATGAGCAGTTCTTC. Supplemented by reference TRBV14 and TRBJ2-1, the full variable domain reads EAGVTQFPSHSVIEKGQTVTLRCDPISGHDNLYWYRRVMGKEIKFLLHFVKESKQDESGMPNNRFLAERTGGTYSTLKVQPAELEDSGVYFCASSRQGAYTNEQFFGPGTRLTVL.

This clonotype appeared many times. The chain couples TRBV6-5 to TRBJ2-2; tentatively, D is TRBD2 (6 bases). Germline CDR1 reads MNHEY; CDR2 reads SVGAGI. V lost 1 base and J lost 2, with 8 bases in between. The CDR3 has 15 residues. The CDR3 sequence is CASSYFSGNTGELFF. The CDR3 DNA follows: TGTGCCAGCAGTTACTTTAGCGGTAACACCGGGGAGCTGTTTTTT.

The chain carries TRBV5-1 and TRBJ1-1; D is undetermined. Trimming pared 1 base from V and 6 bases from J, leaving 10 bases between. This CDR3 is 13 amino acids long. Germline V gene sequence: CDR1 SGHRS, CDR2 YFSETQ. This CDR3 reads CASSLLGQSEAFF. DNA for the CDR3: TGCGCCAGCAGCTTGTTAGGCCAATCTGAAGCTTTCTTT. The complete variable domain, with remaining parts taken from reference TRBV5-1 and TRBJ1-1, reads KAGVTQTPRYLIKTRGQQVTLSCSPISGHRSVSWYQQTPGQGLQFLFEYFSETQRNKGNFPGRFSGRQFSNSRSEMNVSTLELGDSALYLCASSLLGQSEAFFGQGTRLTVV.

This clonotype was counted a few times. This chain connects TRBV7-2 to TRBJ1-1; TRBD1 might be the D (5 bases). Germline lookup yields CDR1 SGHTA and CDR2 FQGNSA. CDR3 length: 14 amino acids. The V end was cut by 1 base, the J end by 5 bases, with 11 bases between. In DNA, the CDR3 is TGTGCCAGCAGCTTAGTGGGGCCACCTACTGAAGCTTTCTTT. It yields the protein CASSLVGPPTEAFF.

This clonotype occurred a few times. The chain recombines TRBV7-8 with TRBJ2-1; either TRBD1 or TRBD2 may supply D (6 bases each). Trimming removed 1 base at V and 7 bases at J, with 14 bases between. CDR1 SGHVS and CDR2 FQNEAQ come from the germline V gene. The CDR3 contains 15 residues. Written as DNA, the CDR3 is TGTGCCAGCAGCTTAGGAGGAGGGGGTTTAAATGAGCAGTTCTTC. Translation: CASSLGGGGLNEQFF.

This chain connects TRBV11-2 to TRBJ2-1; 7 bases agree with TRBD1. The CDR3 is made up of 13 amino acids. Germline CDR1 SGHAT, CDR2 FQNNGV. V shed 2 bases and J 8 bases; nucleotides not matched to a gene: 3. The chain's CDR3 is CASSLKRGHEQFF. The CDR3 coding sequence is TGTGCCAGCAGCTTAAAGAGGGGGCATGAGCAGTTCTTC.

This clonotype turned up a few times. This rearrangement joins TRBV5-1 to TRBJ2-1; 10 positions agree with TRBD2. Per germline, CDR1 SGHRS and CDR2 YFSETQ. Unmatched junction bases numbered 8, after V lost 5 bases and J lost 9 bases. The CDR3 totals 14 residues. CDR3 DNA: TGCGCCAGCAGAGCGGGGGGGTTTAGTGGTGAGCAGTTCTTC. Encoded protein: CASRAGGFSGEQFF.

CDR3 in amino acids: CASSLLAQTSGRWELFF. CDR3 nucleotide sequence: TGTGCCAGCAGCCTCCTAGCCCAAACTAGCGGGAGGTGGGAGCTGTTTTTT. V usage is TRBV7-2 and J usage is TRBJ2-2; 12 bases line up with TRBD2. The germline CDR1 and CDR2 sequences are SGHTA and FQGNSA. V lost 5 bases and J lost 9; bases outside the gene matches: 13. The CDR3 loop spans 17 amino acids.

The chain links TRBV12-3 or TRBV12-4 to TRBJ1-1; maybe TRBD1 (5 bases). Between the trimmed V and J ends, which lost 2 bases and 4 bases, there was a span of 17 bases. The CDR3 spans 16 residues. The DNA for the CDR3 is TGTGCCAGCAGTTTATGGGGAGGCAGGGTTGGCACTGAAGCTTTCTTT. Translating gives CASSLWGGRVGTEAFF.

This clonotype was counted only a few times. The chain is built from TRBV7-2 and TRBJ2-2; 7 bases are a match to TRBD2. The J segment lost 4 bases and the V segment lost 2 bases, leaving 7 bases of the junction unmatched. This CDR3 spans 16 amino acids. Germline V gene data show CDR1 as SGHTA and CDR2 as FQGNSA. The CDR3 sequence is CASSLPSLARTGELFF. CDR3 in DNA: TGTGCCAGCAGCTTACCGTCACTAGCGCGCACCGGGGAGCTGTTTTTT. The variable domain in full, completed from reference TRBV7-2 and TRBJ2-2, reads GAGVSQSPSNKVTEKGKDVELRCDPISGHTALYWYRQSLGQGLEFLIYFQGNSAPDKSGLPSDRFSAERTGGSVSTLTIQRTQQEDSAVYLCASSLPSLARTGELFFGEGSRLTVL.

At least ten counts were recorded for this clonotype. The chain combines TRBV12-3 or TRBV12-4 with TRBJ2-3; no definite D call. CDR3 size: 13 residues. The ends were cut back, 7 bases at V and 2 bases at J, with 10 bases in the middle. The CDR3 sequence: CASNRAPTDTQYF. DNA of the CDR3: TGTGCCAGCAACCGGGCCCCCACAGATACGCAGTATTTT.

This sequence joins TRBV5-1 and TRBJ1-1, with 7 positions matching TRBD1. The J segment lost 3 bases and the V segment lost 4 bases, leaving 6 bases of the junction unmatched. Per germline, CDR1 SGHRS and CDR2 YFSETQ. The CDR3 loop spans 14 amino acids. CDR3 loop: CASSQQGRYTEAFF. The CDR3 bases are TGCGCCAGCAGCCAACAGGGGAGATACACTGAAGCTTTCTTT.

The chain recombines TRBV7-2 with TRBJ1-6, with D unclear. Trimming cost V 5 bases and J 7 bases, with 18 bases left between them. CDR1 SGHTA and CDR2 FQGNSA come from the germline V gene. The CDR3 covers 16 residues. This CDR3 reads CASSPSGWGGNSPLHF. The CDR3 DNA follows: TGTGCCAGCAGCCCGTCGGGGTGGGGAGGGAATTCACCCCTCCACTTT.

This clonotype has more than one count but fewer than ten. The chain joins TRBV21-1 to TRBJ2-7. TRBV21-1 is annotated as a pseudogene. The CDR3 consists of 15 residues. The CDR3 protein is CASSNRRLSSYEQYF. In DNA form, the CDR3 reads TGTGCCAGCAGCAACCGACGGTTGTCCTCCTACGAGCAGTACTTC.

The chain uses TRBV5-1 and TRBJ2-1; TRBD2 might be the D (6 bases). Germline V gene data show CDR1 as SGHRS and CDR2 as YFSETQ. Trimming left V 9 bases short and J 14 bases short, with 24 bases between. This CDR3 is 13 amino acids long. The CDR3 DNA is TGCGCCACCCAGGAGAGTAGCGGAGGTAGGGAGTTCTTC. It is translated as CATQESSGGREFF.

This clonotype has just a few counts. The chain is built from TRBV5-1 and TRBJ1-2; D is uncertain. The germline gives CDR1 SGHRS, CDR2 YFSETQ. CDR3 length: 15 residues. V was cut by 0 bases and J by 0 bases, with 9 bases left in between. In DNA form, the CDR3 reads TGCGCCAGCAGCTTGGAAGCACGCGCTAACTATGGCTACACCTTC. Encoded protein: CASSLEARANYGYTF.

This chain joins TRBV7-9 and TRBJ2-3, with D hard to call. Germline loops: CDR1 SEHNR, CDR2 FQNEAQ (reference sequence). The V end lost 4 bases, the J end lost 7 bases, and 12 bases lay between the germline ends. The CDR3 runs 13 residues. The CDR3 loop is CASSSEIHNTQYF. The CDR3 DNA reads TGTGCCAGCAGCTCAGAGATCCATAATACGCAGTATTTT.

This clonotype occurred a few times. The V gene is TRBV23-1, the J gene TRBJ2-1; TRBD2 is a possible D gene (6 bases). TRBV23-1 is an ORF; its function is uncertain. This CDR3 has 19 amino acids. Trimming took 0 bases from V and 0 from J, leaving 18 bases between them. The CDR3 region has the DNA TGCGCCAGCAGTCAATCGGGGGGACGGGCGGTTTTCTCCTACAATGAGCAGTTCTTC. Translated, it gives CASSQSGGRAVFSYNEQFF.

The sample holds many counts of this clonotype. The rearrangement uses TRBV10-2 and TRBJ2-6; perhaps D is TRBD1 or TRBD2 (5 bases each). Germline loops: CDR1 WSHSY, CDR2 SAAADI. This CDR3 region has 15 residues. Trimming removed 9 bases at V and 2 bases at J, with 14 bases between. The DNA for the CDR3 is TGCGCCAGTGGTCCTGGGACGGCTGGGGCCAACGTCCTGACTTTC. Encoded protein: CASGPGTAGANVLTF.

This clonotype was counted a few times. The CDR3 DNA follows: TGTGCCAGCAGACCCCTCGGGATGCGGGTAGAGTTCTTC. It encodes CASRPLGMRVEFF. V usage is TRBV12-3 or TRBV12-4 and J usage is TRBJ2-1; weak D call: TRBD2 (5 bases). This CDR3 spans 13 amino acids. With 6 bases removed from V and 14 bases from J, the gap between germline ends came to 20 bases.

The chain links TRBV6-5 to TRBJ1-1, with 8 bases lining up with TRBD1. Germline CDR1 reads MNHEY; CDR2 reads SVGAGI. The CDR3 sequence is 16 residues long. After removal of 0 bases from V and 0 bases from J, the junction contained 3 bases not matched to a gene. CDR3 residues: CASSYSLGQVNTEAFF. As DNA, the CDR3 is TGTGCCAGCAGTTACTCTCTGGGACAGGTGAACACTGAAGCTTTCTTT.

The table lists this clonotype with a few counts. The gene calls are TRBV20-1 and TRBJ1-5; D might be TRBD1 (6 bases). Trimming removed 1 base from V and 0 bases from J, with 25 bases in between. Germline values: CDR1 DFQATT, CDR2 SNEGSKA (reference sequence). This CDR3 comprises 20 residues. The CDR3 DNA sequence: TGCAGTGCTAGAGGGTTGAACTCGGCAGGGACATTCTATAGCAATCAGCCCCAGCATTTT. Its translation: CSARGLNSAGTFYSNQPQHF.

The chain joins TRBV20-1 to TRBJ2-1; 10 positions agree with TRBD2. The ends lost 5 bases at V and 4 bases at J; junction bases unmatched: 5. Germline V lookup: CDR1 DFQATT, CDR2 SNEGSKA (reference sequence). The CDR3 sequence is 14 residues long. CDR3 DNA: TGCAGTGCTCGAACTAGCGGGAAATACAATGAGCAGTTCTTC. Amino acids: CSARTSGKYNEQFF.

This sequence joins TRBV5-6 and TRBJ2-7; the D gene is possibly TRBD1 (5 bases). CDR3 length: 13 amino acids. V was trimmed by 4 bases and J by 6 bases, leaving 14 bases between them. Germline V gives CDR1 SGHDT, CDR2 YYEEEE. CDR3 sequence reads: CASSPSGAPEQYF. In DNA, the CDR3 is TGTGCCAGCAGCCCTAGTGGGGCACCCGAGCAGTACTTC.

J is TRBJ2-3 and V is TRBV4-2; D not resolved. In germline, CDR1 is LGHNA, CDR2 YNFKEQ. The CDR3 loop spans 16 amino acids. The germline V and J ends were trimmed by 0 bases and 2 bases, with 12 bases remaining between them. CDR3 DNA sequence: TGTGCCAGCAGCCAAGATTGGAGTGCCCCCACAGATACGCAGTATTTT. It is translated as CASSQDWSAPTDTQYF.

This clonotype showed up just a few times. V gene TRBV20-1 combines with J gene TRBJ2-1; TRBD2 matches 10 bases. Germline lookup yields CDR1 DFQATT and CDR2 SNEGSKA (reference sequence). Trimming removed 0 bases from V and 10 bases from J; junction bases left unmatched: 6. The CDR3 runs to 14 residues. The CDR3 region has the DNA TGCAGTGCTAGAGATCTACTAGCGGGACGCGAGCAGTTCTTC. The encoded protein is CSARDLLAGREQFF.

This clonotype was observed many times. CDR3 in amino acids: CASSQAWTSGSFEQYF. The CDR3 DNA reads TGCGCCAGCAGCCAAGCCTGGACTAGCGGGAGTTTCGAGCAGTACTTC. The chain recombines TRBV4-3 with TRBJ2-7; 13 nucleotides match TRBD2. Germline lookup yields CDR1 LGHNA and CDR2 YSLEER. V was clipped by 1 base and J by 6 bases; unmatched bases: 6. The CDR3 runs to 16 residues.

This rearrangement joins TRBV12-3 or TRBV12-4 to TRBJ2-1; D could derive from TRBD1 or TRBD2 (6 bases each). The CDR3 totals 15 residues. Trimming shortened V by 6 bases and J by 1 base, and 13 bases separated the two germline ends. In nucleotides, the CDR3 is TGTGCCAGCAGGGTTCAAGGGGGGTCCTACAATGAGCAGTTCTTC. Translation: CASRVQGGSYNEQFF.

In its sample, this clonotype was seen many times. The J gene is TRBJ1-6, the V gene TRBV28; D ambiguous. Germline CDR1 is MDHEN and CDR2 is SYDVKM. The CDR3 is made up of 13 amino acids. V gave up 2 bases and J gave up 7 bases, with 6 bases separating them. The DNA of the CDR3 is TGTGCCAGCAGTTTAGTATACAATTCACCCCTCCACTTT. This gives the protein CASSLVYNSPLHF.